The present TCR beta chain was sequenced within a study of T cells in Graves' hyperthyroidism and ophthalmopathy. Study background: Peripheral blood sampling occurred at initial diagnosis, before any treatment.

The germline V gene has CDR1 SGHRS and CDR2 YFSETQ. Trimming took off 2 bases at V and 2 bases at J, with 11 bases between the two ends. The CDR3 has 14 amino acids. TCR beta CDR3 regions were amplified from RNA transcripts. First-round RT-PCR of the TCR CDR3 relied on the HTBI primer set. In TCRdb, the multiplex PCR reads were re-called with MiXCR into one record per CDR3 protein. The sample shows about half a million distinct CDR3 sequences, about 22% of them seen only once. The TCR originated in a woman between 65 and 79 years old with Graves' ophthalmopathy. The V call is TRBV5-1, the J call TRBJ2-7; the D gene could be TRBD1 or TRBD2 (5 bases each). The material sequenced was blood. Here the CDR3 DNA reads TGCGCCAGCAGCTTAACGGGGCCCCCCTACGAGCAGTACTTC. Protein sequence: CASSLTGPPYEQYF.